What follows are 4 T cell receptor beta chains derived from one specimen sequenced in a study of T cells after posttransplantation cyclophosphamide. Controls had myeloablative marrow grafts with methotrexate and calcineurin inhibitor, sampled at 1 year. Generated by immunoSEQ multiplex PCR, the TCRdb table keeps only in-frame clones and is missing some. The top ten clones hold under 30% of a sample with about 9,900 clones, 70% to 90% of them seen once. The sequences come from PBMCs, collected after an allogeneic stem cell transplant with a calcineurin inhibitor and methotrexate. Receptors originate from a male patient younger than 45 who received an allogeneic stem cell transplant from an unrelated donor, was CMV-positive, and had no GVHD. Some T cells may be supplied by the graft donor.

The chain combines TRBV28 with TRBJ2-4, with TRBD2 as a possible D gene (6 bases). CDR1 and CDR2 from the germline V gene are MDHEN and SYDVKM. Between the trimmed V and J ends, which lost 3 bases and 1 base, there was a span of 13 bases. The CDR3 runs 16 residues. The CDR3 is CASSLGGMVAKNIQYF. The CDR3 region has the DNA TGTGCCAGCAGTTTGGGGGGAATGGTCGCCAAAAACATTCAGTACTTC.

Within the sample, this clone is medium-sized. The rearrangement joins TRBV7-2 to TRBJ1-1; TRBD1 agrees at 8 bases. Germline lookup yields CDR1 SGHTA and CDR2 FQGNSA. J was trimmed by 7 bases and V by 6 bases; bases with no gene match: 10. The CDR3 covers 14 residues. The CDR3 loop is CASRIDRGMGEAFF. Written as DNA, the CDR3 is TGTGCCAGCAGGATTGACAGGGGCATGGGTGAAGCTTTCTTT.

The genes are TRBV6-1 and TRBJ2-3, with 11 bases lining up with TRBD2. Germline CDR1 and CDR2: MNHNS and SASEGT. The CDR3 contains 20 residues. V gave up 2 bases and J gave up 10 bases; unmatched junction bases: 23. CDR3 region: CASSERLGVRLAGYTRPQYF. CDR3 sequence (DNA): TGTGCCAGCAGTGAAAGGCTCGGCGTGAGACTAGCGGGATATACCCGACCGCAGTATTTT.

This chain connects TRBV4-1 to TRBJ2-7; TRBD1 aligns across 8 bases. The trim removed 2 bases at V and 2 bases at J, leaving 5 bases unmatched. The CDR3 sequence is 15 residues long. Germline values: CDR1 MGHRA, CDR2 YSYEKL. CDR3 DNA: TGCGCCAGCAGCCAACCGGGACAGGTCACCTACGAGCAGTACTTC. It codes for CASSQPGQVTYEQYF.